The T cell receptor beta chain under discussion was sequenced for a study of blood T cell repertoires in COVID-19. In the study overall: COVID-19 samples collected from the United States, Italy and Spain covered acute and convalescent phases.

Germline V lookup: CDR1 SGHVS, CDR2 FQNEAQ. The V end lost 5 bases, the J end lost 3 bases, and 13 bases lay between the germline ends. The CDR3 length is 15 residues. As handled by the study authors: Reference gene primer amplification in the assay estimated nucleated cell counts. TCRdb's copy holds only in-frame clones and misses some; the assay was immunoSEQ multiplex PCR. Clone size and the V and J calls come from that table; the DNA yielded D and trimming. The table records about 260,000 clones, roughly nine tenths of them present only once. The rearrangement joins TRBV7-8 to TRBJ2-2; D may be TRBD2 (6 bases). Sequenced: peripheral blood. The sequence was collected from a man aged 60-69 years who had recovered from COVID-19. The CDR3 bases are TGTGCCAGCAGCGACGGGGGTAGATACACCGGGGAGCTGTTTTTT. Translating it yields CASSDGGRYTGELFF.